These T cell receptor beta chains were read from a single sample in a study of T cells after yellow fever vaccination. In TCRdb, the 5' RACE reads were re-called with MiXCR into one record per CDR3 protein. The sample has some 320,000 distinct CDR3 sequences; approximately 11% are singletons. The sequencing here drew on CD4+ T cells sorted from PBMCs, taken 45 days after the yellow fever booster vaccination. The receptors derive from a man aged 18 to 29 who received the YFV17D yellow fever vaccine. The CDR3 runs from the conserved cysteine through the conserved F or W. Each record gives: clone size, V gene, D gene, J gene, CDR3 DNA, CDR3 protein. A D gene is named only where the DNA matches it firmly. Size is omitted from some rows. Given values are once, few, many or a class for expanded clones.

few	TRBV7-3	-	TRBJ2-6	TGTGCCAGCGGAGGGTCCTCTGGGGCCAACGTCCTGACTTTC	CASGGSSGANVLTF
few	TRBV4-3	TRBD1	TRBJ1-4	TGCGCCAGCAGCCAAGTACCCCCGGGACAGGACAGGGAAAAACTGTTTTTT	CASSQVPPGQDREKLFF
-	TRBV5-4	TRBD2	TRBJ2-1	TGTGCCAGCAGCCTTAGCGGGGGTGGAGAGCAGTTCTTC	CASSLSGGGEQFF
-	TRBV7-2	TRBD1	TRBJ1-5	TGTGCCAGCAGCTTAGGAGGGGGCTATCAGCCCCAGCATTTT	CASSLGGGYQPQHF
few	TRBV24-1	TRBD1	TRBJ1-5	TGTGCCACCAGTGAAACAGGGGTCCCGGCCCAGCATTTT	CATSETGVPAQHF
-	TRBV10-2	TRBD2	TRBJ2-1	TGCGCCAGCAGTGGGCCACTAGCGGGGGGGCCCCCTGAGCAGTTCTTC	CASSGPLAGGPPEQFF
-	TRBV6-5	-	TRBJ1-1	TGTGCCAGCAGTTACCACCGGGGCAGCATGAACACTGAAGCTTTCTTT	CASSYHRGSMNTEAFF
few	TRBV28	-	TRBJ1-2	TGTGCCAGCAGTTCGCCGGCCTATGGCTACACCTTC	CASSSPAYGYTF
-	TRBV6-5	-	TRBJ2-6	TGTGCCAGCAGTCAAAGGGTCCTTGGGGCCAACGTCCTGACTTTC	CASSQRVLGANVLTF
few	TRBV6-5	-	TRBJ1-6	TGTGCCAGCAGTTTTAGAACAGGTGCCTATAATTCACCCCTCCACTTT	CASSFRTGAYNSPLHF
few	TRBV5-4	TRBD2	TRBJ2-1	TGTGCCAGCAGCCTAGCGGGGGGCCCAAGCTCCTACAATGAGCAGTTCTTC	CASSLAGGPSSYNEQFF
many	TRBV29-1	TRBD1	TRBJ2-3	TGCAGCGTTTACAGGGGACCCACAGATACGCAGTATTTT	CSVYRGPTDTQYF
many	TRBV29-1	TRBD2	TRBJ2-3	TGCAGCGTTGAAGCCTTTAGCGGGGGTTACACAGATACGCAGTATTTT	CSVEAFSGGYTDTQYF
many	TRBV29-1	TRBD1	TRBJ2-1	TGCAGCGTGGTAGGACAGGCTTACAATGAGCAGTTCTTC	CSVVGQAYNEQFF
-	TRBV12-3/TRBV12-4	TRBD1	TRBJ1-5	TGTGCCAGCAGTTTCCGACAGGGGATGAATCAGCCCCAGCATTTT	CASSFRQGMNQPQHF
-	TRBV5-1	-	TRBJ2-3	TGCGCCAGCAGCATCGACAGATCAGATACGCAGTATTTT	CASSIDRSDTQYF
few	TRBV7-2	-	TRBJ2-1	TGTGCCAGCAGCTCCGACCGGGGGGCAGAATACAATGAGCAGTTCTTC	CASSSDRGAEYNEQFF
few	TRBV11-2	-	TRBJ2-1	TGTGCCAGCAGCCATCGGACGCCGCCCTACAATGAGCAGTTCTTC	CASSHRTPPYNEQFF
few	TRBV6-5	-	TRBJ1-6	TGTGCCAGCAGTTACTCCTCCCCGAATTCACCCCTCCACTTT	CASSYSSPNSPLHF
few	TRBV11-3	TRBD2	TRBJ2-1	TGTGCCAGCAGCTTAGGAGCGGGGGCCAACCTTAACAATGAGCAGTTCTTC	CASSLGAGANLNNEQFF
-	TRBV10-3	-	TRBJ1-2	TGTGCCATCAGGGACGGGGGTCCCTATGGCTACACCTTC	CAIRDGGPYGYTF
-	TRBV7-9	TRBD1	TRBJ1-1	TGTGCCAGCAGGCCAGGACAGGGGAACACTGAAGCTTTCTTT	CASRPGQGNTEAFF
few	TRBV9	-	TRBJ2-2	TGTGCCAGCAGCGGAGGGGGACTTCACACCGGGGAGCTGTTTTTT	CASSGGGLHTGELFF
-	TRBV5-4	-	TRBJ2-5	TGTGCCAGCAGCTCCAACTCGGGTCCCCAAGAGACCCAGTACTTC	CASSSNSGPQETQYF
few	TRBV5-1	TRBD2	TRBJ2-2	TGCGCCAGCAGCCCCCCCGGGACTAGCAACACCGGGGAGCTGTTTTTT	CASSPPGTSNTGELFF
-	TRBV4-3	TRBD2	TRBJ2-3	TGCGCCAGCAGCCTTGGCCAGCGGGGGTTTGGAGATACGCAGTATTTT	CASSLGQRGFGDTQYF
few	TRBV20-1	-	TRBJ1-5	TGCAGTGCTACCCCGGCCGGGACACGTAGCAATCAGCCCCAGCATTTT	CSATPAGTRSNQPQHF
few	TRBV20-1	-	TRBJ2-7	TGCAGTGCTAGACGGGGACCCTCCTACGAGCAGTACTTC	CSARRGPSYEQYF
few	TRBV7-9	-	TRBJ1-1	TGTGCCAGCAGCGCCCACACTCCTAGTGGCACTGAAGCTTTCTTT	CASSAHTPSGTEAFF
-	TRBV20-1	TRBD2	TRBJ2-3	TGCAGTGCTGGAGGACTAGTCCCTAGCACAGATACGCAGTATTTT	CSAGGLVPSTDTQYF
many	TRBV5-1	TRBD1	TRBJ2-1	TGCGCCAGCAGCCCCGGGACAGGGGGGACCTACAATGAGCAGTTCTTC	CASSPGTGGTYNEQFF
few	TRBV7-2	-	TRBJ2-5	TGTGCCAGCAGCGCCCGACAGGTTGGAGAGACCCAGTACTTC	CASSARQVGETQYF
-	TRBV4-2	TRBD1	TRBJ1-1	TGTGCCAGCAGCCAAGGGACAGGGGGGTTGGAAGCTTTCTTT	CASSQGTGGLEAFF
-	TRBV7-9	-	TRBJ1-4	TGTGCCAGCAGCTCCCCCCGAACAACTAATGAAAAACTGTTTTTT	CASSSPRTTNEKLFF
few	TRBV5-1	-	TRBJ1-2	TGCGCCAGCAGCTCGGGTTCCTTCTATGGCTACACCTTC	CASSSGSFYGYTF
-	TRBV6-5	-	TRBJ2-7	TGTGCCAGCAGTTACTCGACGGGCCCCTACGAGCAGTACTTC	CASSYSTGPYEQYF
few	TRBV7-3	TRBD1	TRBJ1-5	TGTGCCAGCAGTTGGGACAGGGAGCGGCCCCAGCATTTT	CASSWDRERPQHF
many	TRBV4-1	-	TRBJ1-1	TGCGCCAGCAGCCAAGGCGCCGGGGCCGCGGTGTCGACTGAAGCTTTCTTT	CASSQGAGAAVSTEAFF
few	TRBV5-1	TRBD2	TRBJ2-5	TGCGCCAGCAGTATAGCCGGGACTAGCGCTGAGACCCAGTACTTC	CASSIAGTSAETQYF
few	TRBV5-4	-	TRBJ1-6	TGTGCCAGCAGCTTGGATGGGAGGGCTGCACCCCTCCACTTT	CASSLDGRAAPLHF
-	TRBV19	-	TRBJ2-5	TGTGCCAGTAGTATAGGGCAAGGAGGCCAAGAGACCCAGTACTTC	CASSIGQGGQETQYF
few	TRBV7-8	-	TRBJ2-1	TGTGCCAGCAGCTTAGATAGGGGTACGGAGCAGTTCTTC	CASSLDRGTEQFF
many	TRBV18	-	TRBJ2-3	TGTGCCAGCTCACCCCCGACTAGAAGTACAGATACGCAGTATTTT	CASSPPTRSTDTQYF
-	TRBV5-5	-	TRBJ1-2	TGTGCCAGCAGCACCCCGCGGGGCTATGGCTACACCTTC	CASSTPRGYGYTF
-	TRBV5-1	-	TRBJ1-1	TGCGCCAGCAGCCTCCGGATGCAGAACACTGAAGCTTTCTTT	CASSLRMQNTEAFF
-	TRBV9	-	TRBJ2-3	TGTGCCAGCAGCGCCCTGGGGCAGGGTGGGACAGATACGCAGTATTTT	CASSALGQGGTDTQYF
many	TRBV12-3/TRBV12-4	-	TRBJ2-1	TGTGCCAGCAGTTTAGCGGGGGGCCTCATCCCGTATGAGCAGTTCTTC	CASSLAGGLIPYEQFF
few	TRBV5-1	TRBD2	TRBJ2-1	TGCGCCAGCAGTCCCGGCGGGGGGCTTTGGGATGAGCAGTTCTTC	CASSPGGGLWDEQFF
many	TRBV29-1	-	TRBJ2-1	TGCAGCGTTGAAGCTGGTGGCGGGCGGGATGAGCAGTTCTTC	CSVEAGGGRDEQFF
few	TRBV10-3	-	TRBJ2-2	TGTGCCACAGCTGATGTGACCGGGGAGCTGTTTTTT	CATADVTGELFF
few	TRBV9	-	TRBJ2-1	TGTGCCAGCAGCCCCCGGAGCTACAATGAGCAGTTCTTC	CASSPRSYNEQFF
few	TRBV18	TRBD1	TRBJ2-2	TGTGCCAGCTCACCCAACAGGGGCGACACCGGGGAGCTGTTTTTT	CASSPNRGDTGELFF
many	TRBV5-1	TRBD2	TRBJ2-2	TGCGCCAGCAGCCCCACCCCCGGGGGGGCCATCGGGGAGCTGTTTTTT	CASSPTPGGAIGELFF
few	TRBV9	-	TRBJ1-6	TGTGCCAGCAGCCCAGGACAGACTTCACCCCTCCACTTT	CASSPGQTSPLHF
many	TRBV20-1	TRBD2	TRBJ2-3	TGCAGTGCTAGAGATGTACAGCGGGGGACAGATACGCAGTATTTT	CSARDVQRGTDTQYF
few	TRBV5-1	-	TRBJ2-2	TGCGCCAGCAGCTTGGAGGGACCGAGTGGGCTGTTTTTT	CASSLEGPSGLFF
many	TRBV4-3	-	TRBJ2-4	TGCGCCAGCAGCCAAGTGATATCCAGGGATGGGGACAAAAACATTCAGTACTTC	CASSQVISRDGDKNIQYF
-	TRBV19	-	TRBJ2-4	TGTGCCAGTAGTATAGAACCCAAAAACATTCAGTACTTC	CASSIEPKNIQYF
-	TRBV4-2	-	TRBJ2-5	TGTGCCAGCAGCCCAGGGGTTAGGGAAGAGACCCAGTACTTC	CASSPGVREETQYF
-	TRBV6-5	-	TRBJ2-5	TGTGCCAGCAGTCCCGGCCCACCGGAGACCCAGTACTTC	CASSPGPPETQYF